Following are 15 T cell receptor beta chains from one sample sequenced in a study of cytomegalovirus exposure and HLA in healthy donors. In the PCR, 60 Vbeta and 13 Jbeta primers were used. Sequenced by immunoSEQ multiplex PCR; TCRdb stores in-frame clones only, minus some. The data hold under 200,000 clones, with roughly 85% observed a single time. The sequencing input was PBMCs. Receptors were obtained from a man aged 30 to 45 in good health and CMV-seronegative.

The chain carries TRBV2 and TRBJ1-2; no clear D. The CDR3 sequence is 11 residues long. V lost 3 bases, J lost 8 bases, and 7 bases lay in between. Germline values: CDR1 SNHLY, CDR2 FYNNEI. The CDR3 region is CASSEMEGYTF. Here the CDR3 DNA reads TGTGCCAGCAGTGAGATGGAGGGCTACACCTTC.

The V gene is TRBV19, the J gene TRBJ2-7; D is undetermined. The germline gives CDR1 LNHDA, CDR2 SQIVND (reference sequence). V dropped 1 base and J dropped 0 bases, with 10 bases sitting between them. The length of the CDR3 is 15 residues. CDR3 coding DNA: TGTGCCAGTAGTATAGTGCCAGAGGACTCCTACGAGCAGTACTTC. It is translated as CASSIVPEDSYEQYF. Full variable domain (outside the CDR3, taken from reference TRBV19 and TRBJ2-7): DGGITQSPKYLFRKEGQNVTLSCEQNLNHDAMYWYRQDPGQGLRLIYYSQIVNDFQKGDIAEGYSVSREKKESFPLTVTSAQKNPTAFYLCASSIVPEDSYEQYFGPGTRLTVT.

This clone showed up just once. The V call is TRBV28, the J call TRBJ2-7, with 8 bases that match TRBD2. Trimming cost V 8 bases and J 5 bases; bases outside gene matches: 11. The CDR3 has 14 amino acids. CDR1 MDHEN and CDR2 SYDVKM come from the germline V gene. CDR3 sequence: CASGPGRAPDEQYF. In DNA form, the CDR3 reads TGTGCCAGCGGGCCCGGGAGGGCCCCGGACGAGCAGTACTTC.

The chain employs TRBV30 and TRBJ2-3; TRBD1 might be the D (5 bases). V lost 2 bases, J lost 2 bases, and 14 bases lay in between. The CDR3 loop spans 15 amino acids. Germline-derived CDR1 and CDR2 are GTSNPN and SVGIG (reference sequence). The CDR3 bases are TGTGCCTGGAGTCCAGGCGACGGACACACAGATACGCAGTATTTT. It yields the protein CAWSPGDGHTDTQYF.

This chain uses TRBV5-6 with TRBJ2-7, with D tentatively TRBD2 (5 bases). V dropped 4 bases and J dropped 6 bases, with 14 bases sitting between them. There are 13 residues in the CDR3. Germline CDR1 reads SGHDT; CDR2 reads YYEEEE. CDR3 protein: CASSLGSGFEQYF. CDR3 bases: TGTGCCAGCAGCCTCGGTTCGGGATTCGAGCAGTACTTC.

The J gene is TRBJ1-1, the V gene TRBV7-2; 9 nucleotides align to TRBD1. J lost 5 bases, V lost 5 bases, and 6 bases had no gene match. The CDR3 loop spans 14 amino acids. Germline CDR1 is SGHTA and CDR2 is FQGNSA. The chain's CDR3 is CASSKGQGRTEAFF. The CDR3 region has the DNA TGTGCCAGCAGCAAAGGACAGGGGAGAACTGAAGCTTTCTTT.

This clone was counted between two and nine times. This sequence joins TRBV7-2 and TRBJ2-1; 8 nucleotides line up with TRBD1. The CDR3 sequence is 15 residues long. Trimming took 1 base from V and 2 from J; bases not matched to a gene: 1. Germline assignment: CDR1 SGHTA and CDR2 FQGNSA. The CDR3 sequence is CASSLDRGAYNEQFF. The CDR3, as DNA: TGTGCCAGCAGCTTAGACAGGGGGGCCTACAATGAGCAGTTCTTC. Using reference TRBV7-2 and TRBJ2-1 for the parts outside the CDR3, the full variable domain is GAGVSQSPSNKVTEKGKDVELRCDPISGHTALYWYRQSLGQGLEFLIYFQGNSAPDKSGLPSDRFSAERTGGSVSTLTIQRTQQEDSAVYLCASSLDRGAYNEQFFGPGTRLTVL.

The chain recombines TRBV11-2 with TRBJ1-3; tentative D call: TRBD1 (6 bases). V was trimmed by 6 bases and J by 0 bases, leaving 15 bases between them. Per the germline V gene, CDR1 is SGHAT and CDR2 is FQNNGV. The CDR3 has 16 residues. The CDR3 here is CASRTRQASSGNTIYF. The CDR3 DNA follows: TGTGCCAGCAGGACCAGACAGGCCAGCTCTGGAAACACCATATATTTT.

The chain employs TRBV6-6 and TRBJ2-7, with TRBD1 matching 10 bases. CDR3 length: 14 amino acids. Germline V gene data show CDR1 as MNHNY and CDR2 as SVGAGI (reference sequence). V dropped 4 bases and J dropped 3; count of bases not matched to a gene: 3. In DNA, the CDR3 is TGTGCCAGCAGTTCCCGGACAGGGGGCTACGAGCAGTACTTC. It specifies CASSSRTGGYEQYF.

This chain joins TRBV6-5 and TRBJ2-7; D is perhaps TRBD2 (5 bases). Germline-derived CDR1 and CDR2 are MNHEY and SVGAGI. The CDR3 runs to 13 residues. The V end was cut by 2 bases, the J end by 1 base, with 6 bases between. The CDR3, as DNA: TGTGCCAGCAGTTACGAGGGATCCTACGAGCAGTACTTC. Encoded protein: CASSYEGSYEQYF.

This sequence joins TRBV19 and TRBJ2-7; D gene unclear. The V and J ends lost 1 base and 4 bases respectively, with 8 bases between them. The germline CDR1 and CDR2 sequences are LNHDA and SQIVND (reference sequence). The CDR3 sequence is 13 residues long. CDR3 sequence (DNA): TGTGCCAGTAGTATAGGACCGGAGTACGAGCAGTACTTC. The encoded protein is CASSIGPEYEQYF. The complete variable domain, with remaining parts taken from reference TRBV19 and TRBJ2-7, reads DGGITQSPKYLFRKEGQNVTLSCEQNLNHDAMYWYRQDPGQGLRLIYYSQIVNDFQKGDIAEGYSVSREKKESFPLTVTSAQKNPTAFYLCASSIGPEYEQYFGPGTRLTVT.

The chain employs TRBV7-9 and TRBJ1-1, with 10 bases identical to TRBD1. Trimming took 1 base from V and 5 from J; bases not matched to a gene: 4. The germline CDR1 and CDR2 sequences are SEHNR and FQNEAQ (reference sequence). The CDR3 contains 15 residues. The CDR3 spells CASSLDDRGRTEAFF. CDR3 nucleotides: TGTGCCAGCAGCTTAGACGACAGGGGGCGAACTGAAGCTTTCTTT. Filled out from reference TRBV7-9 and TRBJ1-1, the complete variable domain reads DTGVSQNPRHKITKRGQNVTFRCDPISEHNRLYWYRQTLGQGPEFLTYFQNEAQLEKSRLLSDRFSAERPKGSFSTLEIQRTEQGDSAMYLCASSLDDRGRTEAFFGQGTRLTVV.

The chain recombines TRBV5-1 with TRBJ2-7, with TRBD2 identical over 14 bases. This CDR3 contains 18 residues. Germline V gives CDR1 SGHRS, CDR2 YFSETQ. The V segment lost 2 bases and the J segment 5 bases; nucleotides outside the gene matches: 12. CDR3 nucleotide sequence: TGCGCCAGCAGCTTCGGTTTGACTAGCGGGAGGGCCAGAAACGAGCAGTACTTC. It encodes CASSFGLTSGRARNEQYF.

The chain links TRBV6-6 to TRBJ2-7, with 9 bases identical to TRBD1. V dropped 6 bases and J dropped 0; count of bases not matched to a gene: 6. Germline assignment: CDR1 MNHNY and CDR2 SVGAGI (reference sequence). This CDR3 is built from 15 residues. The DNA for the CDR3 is TGTGCCAGCAGGGGTGGACAGGGGCTCTCCTACGAGCAGTACTTC. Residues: CASRGGQGLSYEQYF.

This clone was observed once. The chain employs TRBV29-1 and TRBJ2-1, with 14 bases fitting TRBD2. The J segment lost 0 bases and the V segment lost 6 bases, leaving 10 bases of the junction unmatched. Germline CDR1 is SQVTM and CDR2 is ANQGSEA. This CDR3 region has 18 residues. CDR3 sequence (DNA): TGCAGCGTGTCGGGGGGACTAGCGGGAGCCAACTCCTACAATGAGCAGTTCTTC. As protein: CSVSGGLAGANSYNEQFF.